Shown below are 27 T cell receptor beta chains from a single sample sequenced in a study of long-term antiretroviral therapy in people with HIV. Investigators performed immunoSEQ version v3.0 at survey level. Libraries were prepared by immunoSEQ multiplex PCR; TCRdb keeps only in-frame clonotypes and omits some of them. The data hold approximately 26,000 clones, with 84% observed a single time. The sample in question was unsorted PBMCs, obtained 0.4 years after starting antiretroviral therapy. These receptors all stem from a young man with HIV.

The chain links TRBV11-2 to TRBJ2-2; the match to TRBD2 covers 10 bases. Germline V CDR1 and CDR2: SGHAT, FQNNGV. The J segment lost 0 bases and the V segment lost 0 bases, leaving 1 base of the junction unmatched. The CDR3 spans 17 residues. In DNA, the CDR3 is TGTGCCAGCAGCTTAGAGCTAGCGGGGGCGAACACCGGGGAGCTGTTTTTT. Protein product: CASSLELAGANTGELFF.

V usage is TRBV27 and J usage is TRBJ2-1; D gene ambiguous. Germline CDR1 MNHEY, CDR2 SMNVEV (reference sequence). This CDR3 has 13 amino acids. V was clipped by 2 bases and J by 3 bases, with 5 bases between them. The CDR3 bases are TGTGCCAGCAGTTTAGGGCTCTACAATGAGCAGTTCTTC. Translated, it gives CASSLGLYNEQFF.

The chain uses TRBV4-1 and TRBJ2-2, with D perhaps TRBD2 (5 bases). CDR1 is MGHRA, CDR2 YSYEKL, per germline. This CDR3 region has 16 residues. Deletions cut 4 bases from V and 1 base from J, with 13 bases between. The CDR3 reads CASSPLGSENTGELFF. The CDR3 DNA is TGCGCCAGCAGCCCCCTGGGTAGCGAGAACACCGGGGAGCTGTTTTTT.

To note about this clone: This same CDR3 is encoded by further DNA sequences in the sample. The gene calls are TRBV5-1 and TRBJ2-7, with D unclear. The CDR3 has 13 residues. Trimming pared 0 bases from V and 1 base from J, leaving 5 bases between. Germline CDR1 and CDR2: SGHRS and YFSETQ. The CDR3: CASSLGQSYEQYF. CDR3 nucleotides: TGCGCCAGCAGCTTGGGGCAATCCTACGAGCAGTACTTC.

CDR3 coding DNA: TGTGCCAGCAGCTACAGCGGGGGGTCGGACAATGAGCAGTTCTTC. It encodes CASSYSGGSDNEQFF. V is TRBV9 and J is TRBJ2-1; 9 nucleotides match TRBD2. Germline CDR1 is SGDLS and CDR2 is YYNGEE. This CDR3 comprises 15 residues. After removal of 4 bases from V and 5 bases from J, the junction contained 7 bases not matched to a gene.

The CDR3 nucleotides read TGTGCCAGCAGCAAAGAAAGGACGGTCTCCTACGAGCAGTACTTC. This gives the protein CASSKERTVSYEQYF. This sequence joins TRBV21-1 and TRBJ2-7. TRBV21-1 is recorded as a pseudogene. This CDR3 spans 15 amino acids.

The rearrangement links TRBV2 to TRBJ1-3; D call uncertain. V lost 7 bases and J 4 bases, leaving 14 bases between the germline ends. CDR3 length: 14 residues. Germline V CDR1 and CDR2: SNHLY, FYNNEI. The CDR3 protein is CASTGNPRGNTIYF. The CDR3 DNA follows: TGTGCCAGCACGGGAAACCCGAGGGGAAACACCATATATTTT. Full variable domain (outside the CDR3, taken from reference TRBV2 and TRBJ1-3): EPEVTQTPSHQVTQMGQEVILRCVPISNHLYFYWYRQILGQKVEFLVSFYNNEISEKSEIFDDQFSVERPDGSNFTLKIRSTKLEDSAMYFCASTGNPRGNTIYFGEGSWLTVV.

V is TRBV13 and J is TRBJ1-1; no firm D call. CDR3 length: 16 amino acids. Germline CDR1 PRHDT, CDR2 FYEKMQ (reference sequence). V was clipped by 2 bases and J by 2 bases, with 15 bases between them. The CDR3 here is CASSLIARTRNTEAFF. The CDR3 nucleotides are TGTGCCAGCAGCTTAATTGCCAGAACCCGTAACACTGAAGCTTTCTTT.

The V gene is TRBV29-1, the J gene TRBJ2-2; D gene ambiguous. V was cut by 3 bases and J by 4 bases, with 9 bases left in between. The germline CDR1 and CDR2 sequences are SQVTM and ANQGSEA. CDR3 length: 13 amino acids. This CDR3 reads CSVELASTGELFF. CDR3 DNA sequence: TGCAGCGTTGAGTTGGCCTCCACCGGGGAGCTGTTTTTT.

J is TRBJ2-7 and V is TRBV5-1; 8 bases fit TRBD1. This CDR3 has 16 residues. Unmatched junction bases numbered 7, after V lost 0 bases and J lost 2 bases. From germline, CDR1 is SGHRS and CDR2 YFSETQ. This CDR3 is CASSLATRQGTYEQYF. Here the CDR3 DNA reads TGCGCCAGCAGCTTGGCGACAAGACAGGGGACCTACGAGCAGTACTTC.

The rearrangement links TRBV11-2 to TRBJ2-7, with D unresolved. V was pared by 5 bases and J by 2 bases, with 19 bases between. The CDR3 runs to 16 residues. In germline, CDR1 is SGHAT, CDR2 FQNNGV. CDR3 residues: CASSRAGASATYEQYF. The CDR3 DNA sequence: TGTGCCAGCAGCAGGGCAGGTGCTAGTGCCACCTACGAGCAGTACTTC.

The CDR3 sequence: CASSVEGRDNEQFF. In DNA, the CDR3 is TGTGCCAGTAGTGTGGAGGGGCGGGACAATGAGCAGTTCTTC. J is TRBJ2-1 and V is TRBV19; D may be TRBD2 (6 bases). The germline CDR1 and CDR2 sequences are LNHDA and SQIVND (reference sequence). Trimming shortened V by 5 bases and J by 5 bases, and 13 bases separated the two germline ends. The CDR3 has 14 residues. The complete variable domain, with remaining parts taken from reference TRBV19 and TRBJ2-1, reads DGGITQSPKYLFRKEGQNVTLSCEQNLNHDAMYWYRQDPGQGLRLIYYSQIVNDFQKGDIAEGYSVSREKKESFPLTVTSAQKNPTAFYLCASSVEGRDNEQFFGPGTRLTVL.

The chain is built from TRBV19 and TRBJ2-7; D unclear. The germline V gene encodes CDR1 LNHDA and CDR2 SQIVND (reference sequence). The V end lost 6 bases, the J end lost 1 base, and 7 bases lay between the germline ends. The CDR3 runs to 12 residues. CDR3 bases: TGTGCCAGTAGGGACGGATCCTACGAGCAGTACTTC. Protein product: CASRDGSYEQYF.

This chain's CDR3 is CASSLEGAGDYGYTF. The CDR3 nucleotides read TGCGCCAGCAGCTTGGAAGGGGCCGGGGACTATGGCTACACCTTC. This chain joins TRBV5-1 and TRBJ1-2; TRBD1 is a possible D gene (5 bases). CDR1 SGHRS and CDR2 YFSETQ come from the germline V gene. The CDR3 is 15 amino acids. Trimming cost V 0 bases and J 3 bases, with 12 bases left between them.

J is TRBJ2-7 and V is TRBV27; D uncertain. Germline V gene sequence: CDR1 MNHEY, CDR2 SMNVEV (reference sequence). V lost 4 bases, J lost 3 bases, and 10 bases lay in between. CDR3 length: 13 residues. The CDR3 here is CASSYQVNYEQYF. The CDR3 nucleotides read TGTGCCAGCAGTTACCAGGTAAACTACGAGCAGTACTTC.

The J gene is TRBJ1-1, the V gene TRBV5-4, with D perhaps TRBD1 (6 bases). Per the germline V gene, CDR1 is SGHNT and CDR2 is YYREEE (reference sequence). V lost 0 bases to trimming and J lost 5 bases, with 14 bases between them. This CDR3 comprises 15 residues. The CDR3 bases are TGTGCCAGCAGCTTGGCGGGGGGGCGAGCAACTGAAGCTTTCTTT. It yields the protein CASSLAGGRATEAFF.

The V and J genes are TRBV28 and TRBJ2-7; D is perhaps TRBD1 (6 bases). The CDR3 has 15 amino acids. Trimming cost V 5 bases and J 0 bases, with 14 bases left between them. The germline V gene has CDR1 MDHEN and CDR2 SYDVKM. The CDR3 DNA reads TGTGCCAGCAGTCCCCGGACAGCCATCTCCTACGAGCAGTACTTC. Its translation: CASSPRTAISYEQYF. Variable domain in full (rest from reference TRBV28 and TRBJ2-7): DVKVTQSSRYLVKRTGEKVFLECVQDMDHENMFWYRQDPGLGLRLIYFSYDVKMKEKGDIPEGYSVSREKKERFSLILESASTNQTSMYLCASSPRTAISYEQYFGPGTRLTVT.

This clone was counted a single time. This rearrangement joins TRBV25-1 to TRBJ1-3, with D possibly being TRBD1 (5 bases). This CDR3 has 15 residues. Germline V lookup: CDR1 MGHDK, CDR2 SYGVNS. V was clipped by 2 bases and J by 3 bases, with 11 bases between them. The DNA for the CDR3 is TGTGCCAGCAGTGAAACGGGGGTATTTGGAAACACCATATATTTT. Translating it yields CASSETGVFGNTIYF.

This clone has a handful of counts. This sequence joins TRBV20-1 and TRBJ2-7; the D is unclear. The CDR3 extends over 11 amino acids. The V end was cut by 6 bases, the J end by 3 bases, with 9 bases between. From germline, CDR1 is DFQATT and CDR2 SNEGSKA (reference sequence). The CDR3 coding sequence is TGCAGTGCCATCGGCGACTACGAGCAGTACTTC. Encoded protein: CSAIGDYEQYF.

The CDR3 loop is CASSIRAGLAYEQYF. Written as DNA, the CDR3 is TGTGCCAGTAGTATTCGGGCGGGGCTAGCCTACGAGCAGTACTTC. The gene calls are TRBV19 and TRBJ2-7; D is perhaps TRBD2 (6 bases). There are 15 residues in the CDR3. V lost 3 bases and J lost 2, with 14 bases in between. In germline, CDR1 is LNHDA, CDR2 SQIVND (reference sequence). Full variable domain (missing parts from reference TRBV19 and TRBJ2-7): DGGITQSPKYLFRKEGQNVTLSCEQNLNHDAMYWYRQDPGQGLRLIYYSQIVNDFQKGDIAEGYSVSREKKESFPLTVTSAQKNPTAFYLCASSIRAGLAYEQYFGPGTRLTVT.

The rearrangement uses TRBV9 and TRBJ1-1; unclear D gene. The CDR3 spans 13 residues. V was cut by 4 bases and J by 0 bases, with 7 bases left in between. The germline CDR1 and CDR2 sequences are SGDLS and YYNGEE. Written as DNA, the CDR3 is TGTGCCAGCAGCATGGACTTGAACACTGAAGCTTTCTTT. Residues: CASSMDLNTEAFF.

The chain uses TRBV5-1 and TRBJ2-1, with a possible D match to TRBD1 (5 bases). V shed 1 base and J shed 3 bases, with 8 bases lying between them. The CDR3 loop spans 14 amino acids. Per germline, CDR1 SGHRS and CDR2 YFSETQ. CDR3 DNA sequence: TGCGCCAGCAGCTTGACAGGTAACTACAATGAGCAGTTCTTC. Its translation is CASSLTGNYNEQFF.

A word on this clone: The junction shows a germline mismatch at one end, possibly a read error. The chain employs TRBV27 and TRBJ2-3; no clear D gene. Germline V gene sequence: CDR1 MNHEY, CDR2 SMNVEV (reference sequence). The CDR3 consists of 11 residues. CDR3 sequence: CASSWAETQYF. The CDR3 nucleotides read TGTGCCAGCAGTTGGGCAGAGACGCAGTATTTT.

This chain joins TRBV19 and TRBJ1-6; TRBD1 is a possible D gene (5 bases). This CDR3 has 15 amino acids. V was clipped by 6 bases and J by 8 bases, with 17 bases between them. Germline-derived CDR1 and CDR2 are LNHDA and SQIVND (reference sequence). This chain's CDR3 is CASSPSSGADSPLHF. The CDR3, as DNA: TGTGCCAGTAGCCCTAGCTCCGGGGCCGATTCACCCCTCCACTTT.

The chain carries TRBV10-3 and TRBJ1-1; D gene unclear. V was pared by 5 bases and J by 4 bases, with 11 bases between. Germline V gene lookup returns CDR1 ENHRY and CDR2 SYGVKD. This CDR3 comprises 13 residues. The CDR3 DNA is TGTGCCATCAGTCCTGTTGCGGGCACTGAAGCTTTCTTT. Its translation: CAISPVAGTEAFF.

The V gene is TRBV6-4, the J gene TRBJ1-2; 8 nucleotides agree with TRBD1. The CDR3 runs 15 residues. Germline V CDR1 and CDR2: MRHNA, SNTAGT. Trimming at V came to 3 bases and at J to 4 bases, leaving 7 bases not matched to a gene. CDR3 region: CASSEETGASYGYTF. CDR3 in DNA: TGTGCCAGCAGTGAAGAGACAGGGGCCTCCTATGGCTACACCTTC.

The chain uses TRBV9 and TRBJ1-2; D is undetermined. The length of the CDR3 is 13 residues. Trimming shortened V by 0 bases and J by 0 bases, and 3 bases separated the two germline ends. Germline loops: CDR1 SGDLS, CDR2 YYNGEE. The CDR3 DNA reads TGTGCCAGCAGCGTAGGTACTAACTATGGCTACACCTTC. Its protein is CASSVGTNYGYTF.